The 27 T cell receptor beta chains below all came from one sample that was sequenced in a study of blood T cell repertoires in COVID-19 (TCRdb year 2020). The library was built by means of the immunoSEQ multiplex PCR assay. TCRdb took this table from immuneACCESS and kept in-frame rearrangements with V and J called. Such tables lack part of the clones; where checked against another copy, unresolved V genes explain under half of the gap, and the rest is unexplained. The sample yields 160,000 or so clones; approximately 87% were counted once. 5% to 8.5% of the sample is in the top ten clones. Sequencing used PBMCs or T cells enriched from blood (not recorded which). These receptors all come from a woman between 45 and 60 years old who had recovered from COVID-19.

The chain has TRBV7-2 and TRBJ2-7; D is perhaps TRBD1 (6 bases). Trimming stripped 4 bases from V and 0 bases from J, with 13 bases between. CDR3 size: 15 residues. Germline CDR1 reads SGHTA; CDR2 reads FQGNSA. CDR3 bases: TGTGCCAGCAGCTCGGCTCAGGGGCGCTCCTACGAGCAGTACTTC. This translates into CASSSAQGRSYEQYF.

The J gene is TRBJ1-2, the V gene TRBV18, with no clear D. The CDR3 loop spans 16 amino acids. V was clipped by 3 bases and J by 3 bases, with 17 bases between them. CDR1 KGHSH and CDR2 LQKENI come from the germline V gene. CDR3 sequence reads: CASSPNPIAKHYGYTF. The CDR3 bases are TGTGCCAGCTCACCTAATCCGATTGCCAAGCACTATGGCTACACCTTC.

The chain joins TRBV11-3 to TRBJ2-5; a possible D gene is TRBD2 (5 bases). The CDR3 covers 16 residues. Trimming took 2 bases from V and 2 from J, leaving 15 bases between them. Germline-derived CDR1 and CDR2 are SGHNT and YENEEA. The CDR3 DNA is TGTGCCAGCAGCTTACCCTCCGGGGTCCCACAAGAGACCCAGTACTTC. Its protein product is CASSLPSGVPQETQYF.

The chain joins TRBV7-2 to TRBJ1-2; 10 bases are a match to TRBD1. The CDR3 runs 14 residues. Per germline, CDR1 SGHTA and CDR2 FQGNSA. The ends lost 4 bases at V and 8 bases at J; junction bases unmatched: 7. CDR3 residues: CASSSTGGAGGYTF. CDR3 nucleotides: TGTGCCAGCAGCTCGACAGGGGGCGCGGGCGGCTACACCTTC.

The V gene is TRBV4-2, the J gene TRBJ2-7; 9 positions agree with TRBD1. V shed 3 bases, J shed 0 bases, and the junction held 0 bases outside the gene matches. Germline V gene lookup returns CDR1 LGHNA and CDR2 YNFKEQ. The CDR3 sequence is 14 residues long. The CDR3 loop reads CASSQDRGSYEQYF. The CDR3 DNA reads as TGTGCCAGCAGCCAGGACAGGGGCTCCTACGAGCAGTACTTC.

The V gene is TRBV27, the J gene TRBJ1-1; D gene unclear. The CDR3 is 14 amino acids. CDR1 is MNHEY, CDR2 SMNVEV, per germline (reference sequence). Trimming took off 6 bases at V and 4 bases at J, with 15 bases between the two ends. The CDR3 loop is CASSPVGRITEAFF. Written as DNA, the CDR3 is TGTGCCAGCAGCCCCGTCGGCAGGATCACTGAAGCTTTCTTT.

This chain uses TRBV11-2 with TRBJ1-1; TRBD1 matches 8 bases. The CDR3 consists of 15 residues. Trimming cost V 4 bases and J 6 bases; bases outside gene matches: 10. CDR1 is SGHAT and CDR2 is FQNNGV in the germline V gene. This CDR3 reads CASSSIRTGMAEAFF. The DNA of the CDR3 is TGTGCCAGCAGCTCTATTCGGACAGGGATGGCTGAAGCTTTCTTT.

The chain combines TRBV5-6 with TRBJ1-2, with 8 bases that match TRBD1. Germline CDR1 SGHDT, CDR2 YYEEEE. J lost 2 bases, V lost 1 base, and 7 bases had no gene match. The CDR3 is made up of 16 amino acids. The CDR3 loop is CASSLMARGPNYGYTF. DNA of the CDR3: TGTGCCAGCAGCTTGATGGCCAGGGGGCCAAACTATGGCTACACCTTC.

The chain employs TRBV3-1 (or the pseudogene TRBV3-2) and TRBJ2-5; D gene ambiguous. Trimming cost V 4 bases and J 0 bases, with 6 bases left between them. The CDR3 has 13 amino acids. Germline CDR1 LGHDT, CDR2 YNNKEL (reference sequence). The CDR3 bases are TGTGCCAGCAGCCTCCTTCACCAAGAGACCCAGTACTTC. This codes for CASSLLHQETQYF.

V usage is TRBV6-5 and J usage is TRBJ1-2, with 9 bases matching TRBD1. Unmatched junction bases numbered 5, after V lost 0 bases and J lost 3 bases. The CDR3 covers 16 residues. Germline CDR1 reads MNHEY; CDR2 reads SVGAGI. CDR3 sequence: CASSYSWTGADYGYTF. CDR3 DNA: TGTGCCAGCAGTTACTCCTGGACAGGGGCGGACTATGGCTACACCTTC.

This chain connects TRBV6-2 or TRBV6-3 to TRBJ2-1; 8 bases line up with TRBD2. Trimming took 5 bases from V and 5 from J; bases not matched to a gene: 5. CDR1 is MNHEY and CDR2 is SVGEGT in the germline V gene. The CDR3 loop spans 14 amino acids. Written as DNA, the CDR3 is TGTGCCAGCAGTAGAGCTAGCGGGCACAATGAGCAGTTCTTC. It translates to CASSRASGHNEQFF.

The chain employs TRBV10-3 and TRBJ2-3, with 7 bases that match TRBD1. The CDR3 runs 15 residues. Germline CDR1 is ENHRY and CDR2 is SYGVKD. With V trimmed by 4 bases and J by 1 base, 5 bases remained unmatched. The CDR3 region is CAISGEGGRTDTQYF. CDR3 in DNA: TGTGCCATCAGTGGTGAAGGGGGCCGCACAGATACGCAGTATTTT.

This chain uses TRBV9 with TRBJ2-1; TRBD2 agrees at 10 bases. The CDR3 is made up of 16 amino acids. From germline, CDR1 is SGDLS and CDR2 YYNGEE. J lost 4 bases, V lost 0 bases, and 4 bases had no gene match. As DNA, the CDR3 is TGTGCCAGCAGCGTAGAGAGCGGGGGGGGGTACAATGAGCAGTTCTTC. It encodes CASSVESGGGYNEQFF.

The V gene is TRBV27, the J gene TRBJ2-5; TRBD1 is a possible D gene (5 bases). CDR1 is MNHEY, CDR2 SMNVEV, per germline (reference sequence). V lost 4 bases, J lost 5 bases, and 11 bases lay in between. There are 13 residues in the CDR3. In nucleotides, the CDR3 is TGTGCCAGCAGTTCCACCAGGGTCGAGACCCAGTACTTC. Amino acid sequence: CASSSTRVETQYF.

This clone occurred once. The chain recombines TRBV5-1 with TRBJ2-3, with 7 bases lining up with TRBD2. The CDR3 sequence is 15 residues long. V lost 5 bases to trimming and J lost 2 bases; unmatched junction nucleotides: 8. From germline, CDR1 is SGHRS and CDR2 YFSETQ. In DNA form, the CDR3 reads TGCGCCAGCAGGGGAGGGTCGAGGACCACAGATACGCAGTATTTT. The encoded protein is CASRGGSRTTDTQYF.

The gene calls are TRBV12-5 and TRBJ2-3; 8 bases agree with TRBD1. V gave up 1 base and J gave up 6 bases; unmatched junction bases: 3. Germline V gives CDR1 LGHNT, CDR2 FRNRAP. The CDR3 covers 14 residues. This chain's CDR3 is CASGLGTGPDTQYF. As DNA, the CDR3 is TGTGCTAGTGGTTTGGGGACAGGGCCCGATACGCAGTATTTT.

The chain is built from TRBV3-1 (or the pseudogene TRBV3-2) and TRBJ1-1; maybe TRBD1 (5 bases). V lost 10 bases to trimming and J lost 8 bases, with 14 bases between them. The CDR3 runs to 11 residues. Germline V gene lookup returns CDR1 LGHDT and CDR2 YNNKEL (reference sequence). The CDR3 DNA reads TGTGCCACCCGTGGTGGGGGGGAAGCTTTCTTT. Its protein product is CATRGGGEAFF.

The chain couples TRBV3-1 (or the pseudogene TRBV3-2) to TRBJ2-1, with D maybe TRBD2 (5 bases). The V end lost 8 bases, the J end lost 8 bases, and 10 bases lay between the germline ends. Germline CDR1 and CDR2: LGHDT and YNNKEL (reference sequence). CDR3 length equals 11 residues. The CDR3 nucleotides read TGTGCCAGCCGGGGAGCCCATGAGCAGTTCTTC. Its protein is CASRGAHEQFF.

The chain has TRBV27 and TRBJ1-1; 7 positions match TRBD1. Losses at the gene ends were 4 bases for V and 4 bases for J; bases not matched to a gene: 12. The CDR3 contains 16 residues. Germline assignment: CDR1 MNHEY and CDR2 SMNVEV (reference sequence). DNA of the CDR3: TGTGCCAGCAGTTCCCCCGGAATTCGACAGGGCACTGAAGCTTTCTTT. Translated: CASSSPGIRQGTEAFF.

The chain uses TRBV2 and TRBJ2-2; a possible D gene is TRBD1 (6 bases). Germline CDR1 is SNHLY and CDR2 is FYNNEI. This CDR3 is built from 15 residues. V was pared by 5 bases and J by 2 bases, with 12 bases between. The CDR3, as DNA: TGTGCCAGCAGTATAAAACAGGGCAACACCGGGGAGCTGTTTTTT. Translating it yields CASSIKQGNTGELFF.

This CDR3 is CASSEQGGGYGYTF. In nucleotides, the CDR3 is TGTGCCAGCAGTGAACAGGGTGGTGGCTATGGCTACACCTTC. The chain recombines TRBV2 with TRBJ1-2, with a tentative D call TRBD1 (5 bases). CDR1 SNHLY and CDR2 FYNNEI come from the germline V gene. The CDR3 has 14 amino acids. Trimming shortened V by 2 bases and J by 4 bases, and 11 bases separated the two germline ends.

For the CDR3, the DNA is TGTGCCAGCAGCTTGGTGCGGGGGAGAGACAATGAGCAGTTCTTC. Translating it yields CASSLVRGRDNEQFF. The V call is TRBV5-4, the J call TRBJ2-1; 7 bases fit TRBD2. The CDR3 sequence is 15 residues long. In germline, CDR1 is SGHNT, CDR2 YYREEE (reference sequence). V was clipped by 0 bases and J by 5 bases; unmatched bases: 5. The variable domain in full, with the rest retrieved from reference TRBV5-4 and TRBJ2-1, is ETGVTQSPTHLIKTRGQQVTLRCSSQSGHNTVSWYQQALGQGPQFIFQYYREEENGRGNFPPRFSGLQFPNYSSELNVNALELDDSALYLCASSLVRGRDNEQFFGPGTRLTVL.

J is TRBJ2-7 and V is TRBV5-1, with 7 bases lining up with TRBD1. Looked up from germline, CDR1 is SGHRS and CDR2 is YFSETQ. The ends lost 0 bases at V and 3 bases at J; junction bases unmatched: 0. The CDR3 covers 13 residues. CDR3 sequence reads: CASSLDRGYEQYF. In DNA, the CDR3 is TGCGCCAGCAGCTTGGACAGGGGCTACGAGCAGTACTTC.

This chain joins TRBV14 and TRBJ1-2; unclear D gene. V dropped 0 bases and J dropped 6 bases, with 17 bases sitting between them. The germline CDR1 and CDR2 sequences are SGHDN and FVKESK. This CDR3 is built from 16 residues. This chain's CDR3 is CASSQEKRSIRDGYTF. The DNA of the CDR3 is TGTGCCAGCAGCCAAGAGAAGCGGTCTATCCGGGATGGCTACACCTTC.

This chain uses TRBV2 with TRBJ1-1, with a weak D call TRBD1 (6 bases). The CDR3 length is 16 residues. The V and J ends lost 4 bases and 4 bases respectively, with 19 bases between them. Germline-derived CDR1 and CDR2 are SNHLY and FYNNEI. The CDR3 nucleotides are TGTGCCAGCAGTGGACCCGTCGGACGAGGGGGCACTGAAGCTTTCTTT. This encodes CASSGPVGRGGTEAFF. Complete variable domain (other parts from reference TRBV2 and TRBJ1-1): EPEVTQTPSHQVTQMGQEVILRCVPISNHLYFYWYRQILGQKVEFLVSFYNNEISEKSEIFDDQFSVERPDGSNFTLKIRSTKLEDSAMYFCASSGPVGRGGTEAFFGQGTRLTVV.

This chain joins TRBV14 and TRBJ1-3, with no clear D. CDR3 length: 17 amino acids. Per germline, CDR1 SGHDN and CDR2 FVKESK. V lost 2 bases, J lost 0 bases, and 14 bases lay in between. As DNA, the CDR3 is TGTGCCAGCAGCCAAAGAGGAGGTATCCCCTCTGGAAACACCATATATTTT. Its translation is CASSQRGGIPSGNTIYF.

The genes are TRBV7-2 and TRBJ1-2; 7 bases fit TRBD1. V trimming: 1 base; J trimming: 2 bases; junction bases outside the gene matches: 1. This CDR3 is 14 amino acids long. Germline values: CDR1 SGHTA, CDR2 FQGNSA. The DNA of the CDR3 is TGTGCCAGCAGCTTAGTGGGACAGAACTATGGCTACACCTTC. This translates into CASSLVGQNYGYTF.